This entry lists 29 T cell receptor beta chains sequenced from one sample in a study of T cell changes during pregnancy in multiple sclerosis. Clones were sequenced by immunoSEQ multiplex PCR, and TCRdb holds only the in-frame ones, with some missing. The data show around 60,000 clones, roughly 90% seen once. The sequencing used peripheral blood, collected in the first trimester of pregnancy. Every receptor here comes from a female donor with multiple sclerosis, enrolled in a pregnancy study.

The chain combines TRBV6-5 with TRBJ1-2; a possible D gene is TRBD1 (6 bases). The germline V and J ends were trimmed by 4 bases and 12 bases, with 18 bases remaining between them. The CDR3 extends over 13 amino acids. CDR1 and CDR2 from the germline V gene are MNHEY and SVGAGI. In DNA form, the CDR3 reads TGTGCCAGCAGTTCGGGCCCCAGCGGGGGCCACACCTTC. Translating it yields CASSSGPSGGHTF.

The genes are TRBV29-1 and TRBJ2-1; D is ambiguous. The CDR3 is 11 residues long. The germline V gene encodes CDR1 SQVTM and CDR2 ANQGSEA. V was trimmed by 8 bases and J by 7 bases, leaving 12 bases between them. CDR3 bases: TGCAGCTCACCCTTGGCAAATGAGCAGTTCTTC. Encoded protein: CSSPLANEQFF.

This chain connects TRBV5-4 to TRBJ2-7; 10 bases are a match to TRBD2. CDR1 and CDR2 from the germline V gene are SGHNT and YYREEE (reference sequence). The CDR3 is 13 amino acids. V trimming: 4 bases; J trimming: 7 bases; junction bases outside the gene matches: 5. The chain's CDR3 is CASSLLAGDEQYF. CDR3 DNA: TGTGCCAGCAGCCTGCTAGCGGGAGATGAGCAGTACTTC.

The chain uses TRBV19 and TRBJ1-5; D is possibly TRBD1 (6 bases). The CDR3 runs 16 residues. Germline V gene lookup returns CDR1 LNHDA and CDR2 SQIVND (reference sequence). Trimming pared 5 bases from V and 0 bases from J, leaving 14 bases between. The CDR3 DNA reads TGTGCCAGTAGTGCCAGGGGAAGGGGTAGCAATCAGCCCCAGCATTTT. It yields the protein CASSARGRGSNQPQHF.

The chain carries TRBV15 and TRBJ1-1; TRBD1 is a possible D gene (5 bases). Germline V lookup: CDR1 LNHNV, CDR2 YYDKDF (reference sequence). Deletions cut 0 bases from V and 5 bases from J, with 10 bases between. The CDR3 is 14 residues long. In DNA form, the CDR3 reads TGTGCCACCAGCAGAGATGGACGGGGGACTGAAGCTTTCTTT. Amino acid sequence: CATSRDGRGTEAFF.

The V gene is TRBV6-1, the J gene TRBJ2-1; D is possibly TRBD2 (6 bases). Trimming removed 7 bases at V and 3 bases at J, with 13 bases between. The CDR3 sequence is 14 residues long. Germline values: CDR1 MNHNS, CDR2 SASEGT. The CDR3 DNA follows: TGTGCCAGCAATATGGGACTCCTCTACAATGAGCAGTTCTTC. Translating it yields CASNMGLLYNEQFF.

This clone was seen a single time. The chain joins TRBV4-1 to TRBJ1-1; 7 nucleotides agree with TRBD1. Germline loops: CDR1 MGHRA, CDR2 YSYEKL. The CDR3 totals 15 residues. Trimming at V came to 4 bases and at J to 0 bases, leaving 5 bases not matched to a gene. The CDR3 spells CASSPQGRLNTEAFF. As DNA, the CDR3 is TGCGCCAGCAGCCCACAGGGGCGCTTGAACACTGAAGCTTTCTTT.

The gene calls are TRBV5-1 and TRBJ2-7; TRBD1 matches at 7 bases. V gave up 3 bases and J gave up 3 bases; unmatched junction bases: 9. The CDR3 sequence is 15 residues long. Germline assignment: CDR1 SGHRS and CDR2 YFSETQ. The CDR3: CASSSTWDRFYEQYF. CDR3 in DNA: TGCGCCAGCAGCTCCACTTGGGACAGATTCTACGAGCAGTACTTC. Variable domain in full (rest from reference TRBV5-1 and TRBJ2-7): KAGVTQTPRYLIKTRGQQVTLSCSPISGHRSVSWYQQTPGQGLQFLFEYFSETQRNKGNFPGRFSGRQFSNSRSEMNVSTLELGDSALYLCASSSTWDRFYEQYFGPGTRLTVT.

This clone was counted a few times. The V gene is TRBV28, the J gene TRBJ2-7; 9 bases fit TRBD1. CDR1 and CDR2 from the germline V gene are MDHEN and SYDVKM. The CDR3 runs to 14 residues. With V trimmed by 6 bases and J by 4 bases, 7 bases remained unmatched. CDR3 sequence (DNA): TGTGCCAGCAGCTTAACTGGGACAGGGTACGAGCAGTACTTC. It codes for CASSLTGTGYEQYF.

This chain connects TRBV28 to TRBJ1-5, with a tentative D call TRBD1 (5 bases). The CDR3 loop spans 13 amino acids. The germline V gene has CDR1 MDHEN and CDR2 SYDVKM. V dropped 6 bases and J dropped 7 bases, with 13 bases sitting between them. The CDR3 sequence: CASRPPQGQPQHF. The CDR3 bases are TGTGCCAGCAGGCCCCCCCAGGGACAGCCCCAGCATTTT.

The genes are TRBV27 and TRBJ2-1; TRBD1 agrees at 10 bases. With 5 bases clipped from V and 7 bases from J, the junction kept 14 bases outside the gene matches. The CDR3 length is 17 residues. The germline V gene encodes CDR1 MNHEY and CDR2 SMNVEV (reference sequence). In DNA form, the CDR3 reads TGTGCCAGCAGTAATGGGCAACTGGGACAGGGGTTGAATGAGCAGTTCTTC. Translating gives CASSNGQLGQGLNEQFF.

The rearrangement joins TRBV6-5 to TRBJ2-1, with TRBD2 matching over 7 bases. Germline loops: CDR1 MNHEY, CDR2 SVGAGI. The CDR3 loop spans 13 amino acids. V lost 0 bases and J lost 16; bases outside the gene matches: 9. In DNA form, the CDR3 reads TGTGCCAGCAGTTACTCCGGCCTAGCGGTCTTTTTCTTC. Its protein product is CASSYSGLAVFFF.

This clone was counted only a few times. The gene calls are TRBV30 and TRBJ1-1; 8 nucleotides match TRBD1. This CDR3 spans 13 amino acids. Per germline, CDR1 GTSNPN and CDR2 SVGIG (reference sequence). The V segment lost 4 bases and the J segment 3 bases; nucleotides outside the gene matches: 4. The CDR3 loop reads CAWNPGQDTEAFF. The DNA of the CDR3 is TGTGCCTGGAATCCGGGACAGGACACTGAAGCTTTCTTT.

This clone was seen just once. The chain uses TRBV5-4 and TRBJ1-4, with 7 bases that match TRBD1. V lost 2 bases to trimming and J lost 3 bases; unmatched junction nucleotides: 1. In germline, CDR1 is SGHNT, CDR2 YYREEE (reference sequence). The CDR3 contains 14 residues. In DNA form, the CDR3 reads TGTGCCAGCAGCTTAGGGGGCGCTAATGAAAAACTGTTTTTT. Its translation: CASSLGGANEKLFF. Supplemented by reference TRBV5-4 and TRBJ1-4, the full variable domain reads ETGVTQSPTHLIKTRGQQVTLRCSSQSGHNTVSWYQQALGQGPQFIFQYYREEENGRGNFPPRFSGLQFPNYSSELNVNALELDDSALYLCASSLGGANEKLFFGSGTQLSVL.

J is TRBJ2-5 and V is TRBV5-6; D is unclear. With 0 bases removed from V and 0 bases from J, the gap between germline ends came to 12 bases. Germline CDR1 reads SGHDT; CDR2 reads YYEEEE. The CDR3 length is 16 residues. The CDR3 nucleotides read TGTGCCAGCAGCTTGGCCCTGCGGATGTACCAAGAGACCCAGTACTTC. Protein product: CASSLALRMYQETQYF.

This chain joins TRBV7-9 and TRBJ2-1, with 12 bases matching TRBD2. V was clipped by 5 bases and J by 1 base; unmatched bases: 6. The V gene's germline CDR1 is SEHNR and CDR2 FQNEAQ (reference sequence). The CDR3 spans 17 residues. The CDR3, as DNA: TGTGCCAGCAGCCCGACTAGCGGGAGAGGGTCCTACAATGAGCAGTTCTTC. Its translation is CASSPTSGRGSYNEQFF.

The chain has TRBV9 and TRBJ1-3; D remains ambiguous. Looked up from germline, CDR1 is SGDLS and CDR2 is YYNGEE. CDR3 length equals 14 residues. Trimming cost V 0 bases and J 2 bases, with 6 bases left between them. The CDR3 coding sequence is TGTGCCAGCAGCGTAGGGGCCACTGGAAACACCATATATTTT. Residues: CASSVGATGNTIYF.

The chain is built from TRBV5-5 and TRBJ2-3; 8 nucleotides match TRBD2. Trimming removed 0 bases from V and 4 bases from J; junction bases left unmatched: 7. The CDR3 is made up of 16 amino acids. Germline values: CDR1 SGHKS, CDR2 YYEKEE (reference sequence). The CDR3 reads CASSLEAGESADTQYF. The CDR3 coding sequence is TGTGCCAGCAGCTTGGAAGCGGGAGAATCCGCAGATACGCAGTATTTT. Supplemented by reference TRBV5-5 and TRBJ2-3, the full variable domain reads DAGVTQSPTHLIKTRGQQVTLRCSPISGHKSVSWYQQVLGQGPQFIFQYYEKEERGRGNFPDRFSARQFPNYSSELNVNALLLGDSALYLCASSLEAGESADTQYFGPGTRLTVL.

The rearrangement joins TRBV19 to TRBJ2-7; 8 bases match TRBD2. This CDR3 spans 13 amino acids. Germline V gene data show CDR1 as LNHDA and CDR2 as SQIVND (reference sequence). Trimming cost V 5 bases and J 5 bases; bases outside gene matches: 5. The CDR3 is CASSLASGHEQYF. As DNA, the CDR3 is TGTGCCAGTAGTCTCGCTAGCGGGCACGAGCAGTACTTC.

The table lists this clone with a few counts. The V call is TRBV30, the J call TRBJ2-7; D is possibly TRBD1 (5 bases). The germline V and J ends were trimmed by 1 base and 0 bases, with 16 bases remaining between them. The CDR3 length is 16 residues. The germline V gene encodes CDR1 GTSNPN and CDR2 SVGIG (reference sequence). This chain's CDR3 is CAWSGEGHVSSYEQYF. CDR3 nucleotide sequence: TGTGCCTGGAGTGGAGAAGGACACGTAAGCTCCTACGAGCAGTACTTC.

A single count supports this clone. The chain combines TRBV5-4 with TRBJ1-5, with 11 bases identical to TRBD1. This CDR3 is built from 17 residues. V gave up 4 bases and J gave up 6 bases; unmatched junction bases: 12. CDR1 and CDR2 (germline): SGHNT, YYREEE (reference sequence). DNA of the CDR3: TGTGCCAGCAGCCCCTTGGCGACCGGGACAGGGGGTCAGCCCCAGCATTTT. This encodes CASSPLATGTGGQPQHF.

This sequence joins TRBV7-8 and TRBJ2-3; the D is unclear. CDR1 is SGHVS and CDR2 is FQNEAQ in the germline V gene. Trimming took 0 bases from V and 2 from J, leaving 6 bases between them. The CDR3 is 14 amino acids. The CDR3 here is CASSLARHTDTQYF. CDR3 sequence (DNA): TGTGCCAGCAGCTTAGCGAGGCACACAGATACGCAGTATTTT.

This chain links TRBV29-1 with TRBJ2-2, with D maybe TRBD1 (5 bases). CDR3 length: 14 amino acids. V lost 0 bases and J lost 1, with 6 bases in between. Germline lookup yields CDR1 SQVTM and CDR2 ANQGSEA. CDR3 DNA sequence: TGCAGCGTTGAAGAACAGGTGAACACCGGGGAGCTGTTTTTT. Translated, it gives CSVEEQVNTGELFF.

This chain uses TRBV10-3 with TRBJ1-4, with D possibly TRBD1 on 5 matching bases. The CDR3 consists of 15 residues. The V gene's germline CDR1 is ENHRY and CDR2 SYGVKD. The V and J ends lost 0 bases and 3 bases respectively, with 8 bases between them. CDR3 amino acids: CAISESRGSNEKLFF. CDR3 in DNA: TGTGCCATCAGTGAGTCAAGGGGATCTAATGAAAAACTGTTTTTT.

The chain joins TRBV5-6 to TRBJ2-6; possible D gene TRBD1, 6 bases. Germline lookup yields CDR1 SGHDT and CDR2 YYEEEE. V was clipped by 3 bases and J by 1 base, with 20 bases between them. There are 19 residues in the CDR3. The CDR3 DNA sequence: TGTGCCAGCAGCTGGCCGAACAGGGAAATGGGATCTGGGGCCAACGTCCTGACTTTC. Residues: CASSWPNREMGSGANVLTF.

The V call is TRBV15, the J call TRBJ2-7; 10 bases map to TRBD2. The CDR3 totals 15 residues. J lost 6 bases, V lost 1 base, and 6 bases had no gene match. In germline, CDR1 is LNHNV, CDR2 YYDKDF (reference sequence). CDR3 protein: CATSRAASGSSEQYF. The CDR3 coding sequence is TGTGCCACCAGCAGAGCGGCTAGCGGGAGCTCCGAGCAGTACTTC.

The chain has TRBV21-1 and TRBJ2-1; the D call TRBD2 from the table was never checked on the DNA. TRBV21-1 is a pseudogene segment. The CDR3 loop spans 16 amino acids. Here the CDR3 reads CASSKPYPSRKNEQFF. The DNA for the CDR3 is TGTGCCAGCAGCAAACCCTACCCCTCTAGGAAGAATGAGCAGTTCTTC.

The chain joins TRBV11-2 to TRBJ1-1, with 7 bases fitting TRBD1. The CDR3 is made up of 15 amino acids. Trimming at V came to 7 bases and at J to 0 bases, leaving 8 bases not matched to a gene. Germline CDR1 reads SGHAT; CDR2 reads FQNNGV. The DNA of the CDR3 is TGTGCCAGCAATCGGGGACAGTCCATGAACACTGAAGCTTTCTTT. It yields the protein CASNRGQSMNTEAFF.

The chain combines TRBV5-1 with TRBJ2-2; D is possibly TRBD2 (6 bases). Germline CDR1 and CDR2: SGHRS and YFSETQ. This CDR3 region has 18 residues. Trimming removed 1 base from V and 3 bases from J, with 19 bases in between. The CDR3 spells CASSLKGLLNFYTGELFF. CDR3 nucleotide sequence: TGCGCCAGCAGCTTGAAGGGACTCCTCAATTTTTACACCGGGGAGCTGTTTTTT.